This entry concerns a single T cell receptor (beta chain). Its antigen is not yet known. No base quality information exists; no much larger clone differs at one position. CDR1 is given as MDHEN and CDR2 as SYDVKM, both from the germline V gene. The CDR3 numbers 17 residues from cysteine through phenylalanine. Left in the record is the CDR3 DNA by itself, 51 bases read in frame from the first base. V is cut back by 6 bases and J by 0 bases, with 10 bases in the junction unmatched. The collaborating institutions used their own protocols to collect whole blood in K2EDTA tubes. For TCRbeta analysis, collaborator samples were shipped as frozen whole blood, as isolated PBMCs, or as DNA extracted from either sample type. The data derive from a study of blood T cell repertoires in COVID-19 (dated by TCRdb to about 2020). About the study as a whole: Samples covering the acute and convalescent phases of COVID-19 were provided by collaborators in the United States, Italy and Spain. Samples came from the ongoing ImmuneRACE study (first 160 participants) plus 1,254 subjects from 6 global collaborators. The repertoires were made available in a free public database intended to serve as a resource for research on the immune response to SARS-CoV-2. Subjects who had been exposed to COVID-19, were actively infected with it, or had recovered from it provided the deeply sampled blood TCRbeta repertoires that made up the dataset. The sample metadata nearly always contained a de-identified subject ID, COVID-19 status, age in years and sex. The material from the prospective study consisted of cDNA or gDNA derived from T cells, B-cell-depleted T cells, or PBMCs. Where available, HLA class I and class II types were taken from metadata supplied by the sample provider and were not determined by assay-based typing.

TCRbeta CDR3 regions were amplified from genomic DNA by means of the immunoSEQ Assay, a bias-controlled multiplex PCR. The source study handled its data this way. The number of nucleated cells in each sample was estimated by amplification of reference gene primers within the assay. Sequence reads were collapsed and filtered to measure the absolute abundance of every unique TCRbeta CDR3 rearrangement. For each sample, productive Simpson clonality was calculated by taking the square root of Simpson's diversity index across productive rearrangements. TCRdb retrieved this table from immuneACCESS and kept in-frame rearrangements only. Not all clones are present; in checked studies, unresolved V genes account for under half, and no reason is known for the remainder. That table furnishes V, J and clone size, whereas the DNA furnished D and trimming. The sample includes fewer than 110,000 clones, with 84% observed a single time. Of the sample, around 12% falls within the top ten clones.

General study outcomes and caveats: The amount of clinical and demographic metadata varied by source and participant and was provided uncurated.

This clonotype was obtained from a human donor in a cohort sampled during active COVID-19. This receptor chain uses TRBV28 and TRBJ1-4, with 7 junctional bases fitting TRBD1. Source material: peripheral blood. CDR3 sequence: CASRLTGVWATNEKLFF. The sequenced DNA: TGTGCCAGCAGACTCACAGGGGTTTGGGCAACTAATGAAAAACTGTTTTTT. Outside the CDR3, residues come from the reference TRBV28 and TRBJ1-4 proteins, so the full variable domain is: DVKVTQSSRYLVKRTGEKVFLECVQDMDHENMFWYRQDPGLGLRLIYFSYDVKMKEKGDIPEGYSVSREKKERFSLILESASTNQTSMYLCASRLTGVWATNEKLFFGSGTQLSVL.